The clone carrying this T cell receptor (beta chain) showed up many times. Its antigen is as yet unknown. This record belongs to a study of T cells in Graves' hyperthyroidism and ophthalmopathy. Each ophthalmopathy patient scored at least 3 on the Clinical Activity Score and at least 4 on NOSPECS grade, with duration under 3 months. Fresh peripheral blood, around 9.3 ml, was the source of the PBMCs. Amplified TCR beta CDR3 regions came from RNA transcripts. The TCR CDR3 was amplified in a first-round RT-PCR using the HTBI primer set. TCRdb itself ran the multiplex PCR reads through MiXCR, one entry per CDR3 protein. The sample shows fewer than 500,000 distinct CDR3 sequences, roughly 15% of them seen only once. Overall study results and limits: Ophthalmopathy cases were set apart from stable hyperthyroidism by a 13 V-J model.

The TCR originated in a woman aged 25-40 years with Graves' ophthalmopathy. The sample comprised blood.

The CDR3: CASSQDWTTTGELFF. The CDR3 DNA follows: TGTGCCAGCAGCCAAGATTGGACGACTACCGGGGAGCTGTTTTTT. The chain couples TRBV3-1 to TRBJ2-2; no firm D call. The CDR3 is made up of 15 amino acids. The V gene lost 0 bases and the J gene lost 5 bases, with 10 bases spanning the gap. Germline V CDR1 and CDR2: LGHDT, YNNKEL (reference sequence).